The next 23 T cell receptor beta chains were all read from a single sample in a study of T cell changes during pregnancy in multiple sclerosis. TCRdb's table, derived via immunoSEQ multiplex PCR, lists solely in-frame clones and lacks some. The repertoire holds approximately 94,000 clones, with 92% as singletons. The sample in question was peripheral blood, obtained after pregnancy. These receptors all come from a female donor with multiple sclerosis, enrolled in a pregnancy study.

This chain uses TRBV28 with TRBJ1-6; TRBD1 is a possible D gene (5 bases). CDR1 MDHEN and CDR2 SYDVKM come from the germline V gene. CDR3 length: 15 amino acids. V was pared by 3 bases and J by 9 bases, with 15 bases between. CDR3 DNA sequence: TGTGCCAGCAGTTTCAGGGCCAGAAAAGGTTCACCCCTCCACTTT. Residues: CASSFRARKGSPLHF.

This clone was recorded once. The CDR3 protein is CASRETGTGTYEQYF. As DNA, the CDR3 is TGTGCCAGCAGGGAAACCGGGACAGGGACCTACGAGCAGTACTTC. The V call is TRBV28, the J call TRBJ2-7; TRBD1 matches at 9 bases. CDR1 is MDHEN, CDR2 SYDVKM, per germline. Losses at the gene ends were 6 bases for V and 2 bases for J; bases not matched to a gene: 8. The CDR3 is 15 amino acids.

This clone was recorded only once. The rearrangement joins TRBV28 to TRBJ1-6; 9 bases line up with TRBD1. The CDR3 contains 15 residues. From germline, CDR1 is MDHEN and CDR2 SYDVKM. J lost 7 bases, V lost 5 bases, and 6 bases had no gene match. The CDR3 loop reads CASSGGQGWNSPLHF. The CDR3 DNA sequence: TGTGCCAGCAGTGGGGGACAGGGTTGGAATTCACCCCTCCACTTT.

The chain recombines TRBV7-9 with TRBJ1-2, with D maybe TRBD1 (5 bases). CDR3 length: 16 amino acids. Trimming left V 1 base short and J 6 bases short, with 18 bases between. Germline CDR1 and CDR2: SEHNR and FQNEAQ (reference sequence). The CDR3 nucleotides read TGTGCCAGCAGCTTAGATTTGGGCAGGGAAGGACATGGCTACACCTTC. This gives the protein CASSLDLGREGHGYTF.

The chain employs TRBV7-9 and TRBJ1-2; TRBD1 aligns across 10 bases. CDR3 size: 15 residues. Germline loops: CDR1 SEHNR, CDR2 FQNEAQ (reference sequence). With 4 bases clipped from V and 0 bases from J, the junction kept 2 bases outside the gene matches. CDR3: CASSSGQGANYGYTF. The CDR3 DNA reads TGTGCCAGCAGCTCCGGACAGGGGGCTAACTATGGCTACACCTTC.

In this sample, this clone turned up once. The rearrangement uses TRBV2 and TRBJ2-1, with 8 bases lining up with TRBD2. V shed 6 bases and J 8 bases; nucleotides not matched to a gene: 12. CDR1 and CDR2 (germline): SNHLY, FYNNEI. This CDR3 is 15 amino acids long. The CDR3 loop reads CASREQTSVVDEQFF. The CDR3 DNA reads TGTGCCAGCAGGGAACAGACTAGCGTAGTCGATGAGCAGTTCTTC.

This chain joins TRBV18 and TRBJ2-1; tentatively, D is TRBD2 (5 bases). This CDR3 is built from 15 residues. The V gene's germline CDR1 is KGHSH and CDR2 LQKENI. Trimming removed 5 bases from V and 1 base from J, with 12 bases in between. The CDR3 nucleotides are TGTGCCAGCTCATCCCTAGCAGCGTCCTACAATGAGCAGTTCTTC. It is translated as CASSSLAASYNEQFF.

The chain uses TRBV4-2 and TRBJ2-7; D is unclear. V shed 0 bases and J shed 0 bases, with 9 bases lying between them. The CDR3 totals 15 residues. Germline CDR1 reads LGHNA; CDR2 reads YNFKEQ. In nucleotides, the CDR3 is TGTGCCAGCAGCCAAGATAACGGTGACTCCTACGAGCAGTACTTC. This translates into CASSQDNGDSYEQYF.

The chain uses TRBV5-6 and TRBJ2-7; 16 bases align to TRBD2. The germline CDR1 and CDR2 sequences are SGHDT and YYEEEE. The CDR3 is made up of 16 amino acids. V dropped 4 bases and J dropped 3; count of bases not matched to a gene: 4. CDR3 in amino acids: CASSVGTSGRVYEQYF. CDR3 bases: TGTGCCAGCAGCGTTGGGACTAGCGGGAGGGTCTACGAGCAGTACTTC.

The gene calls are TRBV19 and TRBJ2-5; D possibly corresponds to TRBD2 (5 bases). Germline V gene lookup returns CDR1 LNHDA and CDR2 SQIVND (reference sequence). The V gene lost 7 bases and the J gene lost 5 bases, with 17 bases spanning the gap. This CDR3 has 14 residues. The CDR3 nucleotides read TGTGCCAGTACCCAACCGGGAAGCGGTGAGACCCAGTACTTC. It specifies CASTQPGSGETQYF.

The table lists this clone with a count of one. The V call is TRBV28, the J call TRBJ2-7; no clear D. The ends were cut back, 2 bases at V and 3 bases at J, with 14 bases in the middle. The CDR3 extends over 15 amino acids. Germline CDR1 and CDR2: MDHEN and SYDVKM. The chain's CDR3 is CASSLSGDSVYEQYF. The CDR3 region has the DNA TGTGCCAGCAGTTTAAGTGGCGACTCGGTCTACGAGCAGTACTTC.

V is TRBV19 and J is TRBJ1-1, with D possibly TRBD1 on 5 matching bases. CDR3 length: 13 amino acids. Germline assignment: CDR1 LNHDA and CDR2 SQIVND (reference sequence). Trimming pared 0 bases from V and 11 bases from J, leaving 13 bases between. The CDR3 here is CASSIDPGLRAFF. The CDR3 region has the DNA TGTGCCAGTAGTATAGATCCAGGGCTTCGTGCTTTCTTT.

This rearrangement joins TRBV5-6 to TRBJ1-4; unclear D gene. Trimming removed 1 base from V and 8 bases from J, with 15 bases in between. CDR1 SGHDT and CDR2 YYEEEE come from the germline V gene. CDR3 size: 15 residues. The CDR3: CASSLLAGDGEKLFF. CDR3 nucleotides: TGTGCCAGCAGCTTGCTAGCTGGCGATGGGGAAAAACTGTTTTTT.

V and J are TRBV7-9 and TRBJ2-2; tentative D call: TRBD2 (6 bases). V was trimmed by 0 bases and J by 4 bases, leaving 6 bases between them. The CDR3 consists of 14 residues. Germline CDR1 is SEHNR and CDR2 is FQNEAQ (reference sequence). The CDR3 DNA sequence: TGTGCCAGCAGCTTAGCGGGGGGCACCGGGGAGCTGTTTTTT. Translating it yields CASSLAGGTGELFF.

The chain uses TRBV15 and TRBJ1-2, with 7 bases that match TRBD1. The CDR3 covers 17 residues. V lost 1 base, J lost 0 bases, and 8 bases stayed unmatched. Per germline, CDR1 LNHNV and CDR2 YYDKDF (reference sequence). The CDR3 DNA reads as TGTGCCACCAGCAGAGCCTTCCGACAGGGCACTAACTATGGCTACACCTTC. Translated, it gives CATSRAFRQGTNYGYTF. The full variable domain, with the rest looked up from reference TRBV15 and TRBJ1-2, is DAMVIQNPRYQVTQFGKPVTLSCSQTLNHNVMYWYQQKSSQAPKLLFHYYDKDFNNEADTPDNFQSRRPNTSFCFLDIRSPGLGDTAMYLCATSRAFRQGTNYGYTFGSGTRLTVV.

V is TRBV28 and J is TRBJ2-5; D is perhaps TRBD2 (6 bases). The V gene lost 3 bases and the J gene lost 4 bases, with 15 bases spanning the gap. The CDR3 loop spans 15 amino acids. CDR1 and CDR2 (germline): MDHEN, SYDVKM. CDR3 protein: CASSLPEGGAETQYF. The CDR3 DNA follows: TGTGCCAGCAGTTTGCCAGAAGGAGGGGCAGAGACCCAGTACTTC.

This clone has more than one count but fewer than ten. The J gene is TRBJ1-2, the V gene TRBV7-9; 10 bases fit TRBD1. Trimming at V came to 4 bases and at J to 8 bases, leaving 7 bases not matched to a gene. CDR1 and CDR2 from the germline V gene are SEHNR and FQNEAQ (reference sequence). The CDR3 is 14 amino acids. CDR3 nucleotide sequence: TGTGCCAGCAGCTCCGGGGACAGGGGCGGGGGCTACACCTTC. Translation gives CASSSGDRGGGYTF.

CDR3 residues: CASSYGGITDTQYF. Written as DNA, the CDR3 is TGCGCCAGCAGTTACGGGGGGATTACAGATACGCAGTATTTT. The chain employs TRBV5-1 and TRBJ2-3, with 7 bases lining up with TRBD2. V trimming: 5 bases; J trimming: 3 bases; junction bases outside the gene matches: 6. The CDR3 runs 14 residues. CDR1 is SGHRS, CDR2 YFSETQ, per germline.

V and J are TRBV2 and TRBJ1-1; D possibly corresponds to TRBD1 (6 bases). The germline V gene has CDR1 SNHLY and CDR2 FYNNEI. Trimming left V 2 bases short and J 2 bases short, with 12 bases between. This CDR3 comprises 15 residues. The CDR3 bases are TGTGCCAGCAGTGAACTTCAGGGGATAAACACTGAAGCTTTCTTT. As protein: CASSELQGINTEAFF.

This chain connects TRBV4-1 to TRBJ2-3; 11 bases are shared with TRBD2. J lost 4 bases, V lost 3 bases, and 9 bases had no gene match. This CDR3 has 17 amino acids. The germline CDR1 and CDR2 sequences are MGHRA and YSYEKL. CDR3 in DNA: TGCGCCAGCAGCCAGTCACCGCCGGGACTAGCGGCAGATACGCAGTATTTT. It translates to CASSQSPPGLAADTQYF.

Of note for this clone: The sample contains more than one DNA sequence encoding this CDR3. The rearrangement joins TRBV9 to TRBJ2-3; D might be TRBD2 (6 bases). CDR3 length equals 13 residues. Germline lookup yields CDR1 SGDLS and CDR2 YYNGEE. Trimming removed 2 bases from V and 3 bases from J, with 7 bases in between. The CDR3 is CASSVGGTDTQYF. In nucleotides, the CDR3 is TGTGCCAGCAGCGTGGGGGGTACAGATACGCAGTATTTT.

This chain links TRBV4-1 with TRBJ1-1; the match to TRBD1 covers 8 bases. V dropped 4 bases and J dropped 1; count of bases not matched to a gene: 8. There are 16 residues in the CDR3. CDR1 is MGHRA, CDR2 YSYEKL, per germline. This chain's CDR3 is CASSRPGGGGNTEAFF. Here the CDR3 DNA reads TGCGCCAGCAGCCGACCAGGGGGCGGAGGGAACACTGAAGCTTTCTTT.

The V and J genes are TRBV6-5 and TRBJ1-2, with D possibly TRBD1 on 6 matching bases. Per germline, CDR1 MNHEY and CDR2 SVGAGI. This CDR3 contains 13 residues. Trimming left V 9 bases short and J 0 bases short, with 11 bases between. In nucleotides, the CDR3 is TGTGCCAGTCGACAGGCTACTAACTATGGCTACACCTTC. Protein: CASRQATNYGYTF.